The 26 T cell receptor beta chains below come from one sample, sequenced in a study of shared clonotypes between healthy human individuals. CD8 cells classed as naive were CD45RO-negative and positively selected for CCR7, excluding terminally differentiated effector memory CD45RA+ cells. The method was immunoSEQ multiplex PCR; TCRdb's version includes in-frame clones alone and lacks a portion of them. The data show nearly 600,000 clones, 95% to 96% seen once. What was sequenced was naive CD8+ T cells sorted from blood. These receptors came from a woman in her twenties or thirties in good health.

The gene calls are TRBV19 and TRBJ2-3; the D is unclear. The germline V gene has CDR1 LNHDA and CDR2 SQIVND (reference sequence). The CDR3 runs 13 residues. V lost 3 bases and J 3 bases, leaving 7 bases between the germline ends. CDR3 in amino acids: CASSIMETDTQYF. CDR3 bases: TGTGCCAGTAGTATCATGGAAACAGATACGCAGTATTTT.

This chain joins TRBV7-3 and TRBJ2-3; D unclear. Trimming pared 4 bases from V and 3 bases from J, leaving 5 bases between. This CDR3 region has 12 residues. CDR1 and CDR2 from the germline V gene are SGHTA and FQGTGA. CDR3 nucleotides: TGTGCCAGCAGCTCATCGACAGATACGCAGTATTTT. Its translation: CASSSSTDTQYF.

The chain links TRBV11-2 to TRBJ2-1; D could derive from TRBD1 or TRBD2 (5 bases each). Trimming took 0 bases from V and 7 from J, leaving 13 bases between them. The CDR3 has 15 residues. The V gene's germline CDR1 is SGHAT and CDR2 FQNNGV. The DNA for the CDR3 is TGTGCCAGCAGCTTAGATTTTTGGGGGATGAATGAGCAGTTCTTC. Translation: CASSLDFWGMNEQFF.

This chain connects TRBV28 to TRBJ2-7; 8 bases are a match to TRBD2. Germline trimming cut 3 bases from V and 2 bases from J; bases unmatched to any gene: 3. CDR1 is MDHEN, CDR2 SYDVKM, per germline. CDR3 length: 14 residues. The CDR3 region has the DNA TGTGCCAGCAGTTTTTGGCGGGGGGCCTACGAGCAGTACTTC. Its protein is CASSFWRGAYEQYF.

The chain employs TRBV4-1 and TRBJ2-1, with D maybe TRBD1 (6 bases). V was clipped by 1 base and J by 10 bases, with 17 bases between them. The CDR3 is made up of 15 amino acids. Germline loops: CDR1 MGHRA, CDR2 YSYEKL. CDR3 nucleotide sequence: TGCGCCAGCAGCCAAGGAGGCACAGGGTTTGGCGAGCAGTTCTTC. Translated: CASSQGGTGFGEQFF.

This clone was seen once. The chain is built from TRBV28 and TRBJ2-3; 8 positions agree with TRBD2. Germline lookup yields CDR1 MDHEN and CDR2 SYDVKM. Germline trimming cut 5 bases from V and 2 bases from J; bases unmatched to any gene: 6. This CDR3 is built from 15 residues. This chain's CDR3 is CASSRTSRYTDTQYF. The DNA for the CDR3 is TGTGCCAGCAGTAGGACTAGCCGATACACAGATACGCAGTATTTT.

This chain joins TRBV27 and TRBJ2-2; TRBD2 aligns across 8 bases. Germline CDR1 is MNHEY and CDR2 is SMNVEV (reference sequence). CDR3 length: 15 residues. The V gene end was trimmed by 4 bases and the J gene end by 4 bases; junction bases not matched to a gene: 5. As DNA, the CDR3 is TGTGCCAGCAGTTGGCTAGCGGGTCTCACCGGGGAGCTGTTTTTT. Translating it yields CASSWLAGLTGELFF.

CDR3 in amino acids: CASSNSGGSTDTQYF. The CDR3 region has the DNA TGTGCCAGCAGCAATAGCGGGGGAAGCACAGATACGCAGTATTTT. The chain combines TRBV9 with TRBJ2-3, with 9 bases lining up with TRBD2. The CDR3 spans 15 residues. V shed 4 bases and J 0 bases; nucleotides not matched to a gene: 3. Germline CDR1 reads SGDLS; CDR2 reads YYNGEE. The full variable domain, its missing parts supplied by reference TRBV9 and TRBJ2-3, is DSGVTQTPKHLITATGQRVTLRCSPRSGDLSVYWYQQSLDQGLQFLIQYYNGEERAKGNILERFSAQQFPDLHSELNLSSLELGDSALYFCASSNSGGSTDTQYFGPGTRLTVL.

The CDR3 bases are TGTGCCAGCAGCCTCATTCTCGGTAGCTCCTACGAGCAGTACTTC. Protein product: CASSLILGSSYEQYF. The chain combines TRBV11-2 with TRBJ2-7; D not certain. Trimming cost V 5 bases and J 0 bases, with 14 bases left between them. Germline CDR1 SGHAT, CDR2 FQNNGV. The CDR3 runs 15 residues. The full variable domain, its missing parts supplied by reference TRBV11-2 and TRBJ2-7, is EAGVAQSPRYKIIEKRQSVAFWCNPISGHATLYWYQQILGQGPKLLIQFQNNGVVDDSQLPKDRFSAERLKGVDSTLKIQPAKLEDSAVYLCASSLILGSSYEQYFGPGTRLTVT.

This chain connects TRBV28 to TRBJ1-1; 8 nucleotides line up with TRBD1. Trimming at V came to 7 bases and at J to 0 bases, leaving 7 bases not matched to a gene. Germline V lookup: CDR1 MDHEN, CDR2 SYDVKM. The CDR3 is 15 amino acids. CDR3 residues: CASIHDRGMNTEAFF. Here the CDR3 DNA reads TGTGCCAGCATCCACGACAGGGGCATGAACACTGAAGCTTTCTTT.

The genes are TRBV27 and TRBJ2-7; maybe TRBD2 (6 bases). The CDR3 extends over 16 amino acids. From germline, CDR1 is MNHEY and CDR2 SMNVEV (reference sequence). Between the trimmed V and J ends, which lost 4 bases and 0 bases, there was a span of 16 bases. DNA for the CDR3: TGTGCCAGCAGTTCCCGGCCTAGCGAATTCTCCTACGAGCAGTACTTC. It encodes CASSSRPSEFSYEQYF.

This CDR3 reads CASSEGLVPGELFF. In nucleotides, the CDR3 is TGTGCCAGCAGTGAAGGTCTAGTCCCCGGGGAGCTGTTTTTT. This sequence joins TRBV2 and TRBJ2-2; D not resolved. The V and J ends lost 1 base and 6 bases respectively, with 9 bases between them. CDR1 is SNHLY, CDR2 FYNNEI, per germline. CDR3 length: 14 amino acids.

This clone was seen only a few times. The chain has TRBV19 and TRBJ2-1; 12 nucleotides line up with TRBD2. Trimming removed 6 bases from V and 2 bases from J; junction bases left unmatched: 2. The length of the CDR3 is 15 residues. Germline V gene sequence: CDR1 LNHDA, CDR2 SQIVND (reference sequence). In DNA form, the CDR3 reads TGTGCCAGTAGGCTAGCGGGAGGGACCTACAATGAGCAGTTCTTC. This gives the protein CASRLAGGTYNEQFF.

The J gene is TRBJ2-1, the V gene TRBV9; D is uncertain. Germline assignment: CDR1 SGDLS and CDR2 YYNGEE. Trimming removed 0 bases at V and 6 bases at J, with 10 bases between. CDR3 size: 14 residues. CDR3 loop: CASSVGPRTNEQFF. The CDR3 bases are TGTGCCAGCAGCGTAGGACCCCGAACCAATGAGCAGTTCTTC.

The chain links TRBV2 to TRBJ2-5; the match to TRBD1 covers 9 bases. The germline gives CDR1 SNHLY, CDR2 FYNNEI. V lost 11 bases, J lost 4 bases, and 11 bases stayed unmatched. The CDR3 extends over 14 amino acids. The CDR3 loop reads CAGSNRGRGETQYF. The CDR3 DNA follows: TGTGCCGGATCGAACAGGGGGCGGGGAGAGACCCAGTACTTC.

The chain combines TRBV5-1 with TRBJ1-3; no reliable D call. The V gene's germline CDR1 is SGHRS and CDR2 YFSETQ. CDR3 length equals 15 residues. The V end was cut by 0 bases, the J end by 1 base, with 8 bases between. The CDR3 loop reads CASSLAAQSGNTIYF. The DNA of the CDR3 is TGCGCCAGCAGCTTGGCGGCTCAGTCTGGAAACACCATATATTTT.

V usage is TRBV9 and J usage is TRBJ2-6; D not certain. Germline V CDR1 and CDR2: SGDLS, YYNGEE. The CDR3 is made up of 17 amino acids. The V gene lost 4 bases and the J gene lost 1 base, with 15 bases spanning the gap. The CDR3 loop is CASSPRQLVSGANVLTF. The CDR3 DNA follows: TGTGCCAGCAGCCCCCGACAACTGGTGTCTGGGGCCAACGTCCTGACTTTC.

This clone has just a few counts. This chain links TRBV27 with TRBJ2-3; 8 bases are a match to TRBD1. CDR1 MNHEY and CDR2 SMNVEV come from the germline V gene (reference sequence). The CDR3 runs 17 residues. The J segment lost 3 bases and the V segment lost 0 bases, leaving 8 bases of the junction unmatched. The DNA for the CDR3 is TGTGCCAGCAGTTTATCTCGGGCAGGGGGCAGAACAGATACGCAGTATTTT. Residues: CASSLSRAGGRTDTQYF.

This chain connects TRBV11-2 to TRBJ2-1; D call uncertain. This CDR3 has 13 residues. V shed 1 base and J shed 10 bases, with 11 bases lying between them. Germline assignment: CDR1 SGHAT and CDR2 FQNNGV. Here the CDR3 reads CASSLGAASEQFF. CDR3 nucleotides: TGTGCCAGCAGCTTAGGGGCGGCTTCCGAGCAGTTCTTC.

The chain combines TRBV19 with TRBJ2-3; 10 nucleotides line up with TRBD2. After removal of 3 bases from V and 3 bases from J, the junction contained 9 bases not matched to a gene. This CDR3 region has 17 residues. The germline V gene has CDR1 LNHDA and CDR2 SQIVND (reference sequence). The CDR3 spells CASSIQREGLETDTQYF. The CDR3 DNA sequence: TGTGCCAGTAGTATCCAGCGGGAGGGCCTAGAGACAGATACGCAGTATTTT.

V and J are TRBV5-1 and TRBJ2-1; tentatively, D is TRBD1 or TRBD2 (5 bases each). V was pared by 2 bases and J by 10 bases, with 16 bases between. Germline V CDR1 and CDR2: SGHRS, YFSETQ. The CDR3 contains 14 residues. The CDR3 sequence: CASSFGGAVYEQFF. The CDR3 DNA follows: TGCGCCAGCAGCTTTGGGGGAGCCGTATACGAGCAGTTCTTC.

This chain joins TRBV15 and TRBJ2-2, with TRBD2 as a possible D gene (5 bases). The V end was cut by 9 bases, the J end by 7 bases, with 12 bases between. The CDR3 sequence is 12 residues long. CDR1 and CDR2 from the germline V gene are LNHNV and YYDKDF (reference sequence). The CDR3 DNA follows: TGTGCCACTAGAGAGGGAAACGGGGAGCTGTTTTTT. Translated: CATREGNGELFF.

V and J are TRBV28 and TRBJ1-6, with D tentatively TRBD1 (5 bases). The ends were cut back, 6 bases at V and 6 bases at J, with 12 bases in the middle. Germline CDR1 reads MDHEN; CDR2 reads SYDVKM. CDR3 length equals 14 residues. This chain's CDR3 is CASSRDGTNSPLHF. The CDR3 nucleotides read TGTGCCAGCAGCAGGGACGGCACTAATTCACCCCTCCACTTT.

The chain carries TRBV10-2 and TRBJ2-2; 13 positions match TRBD2. Germline V gives CDR1 WSHSY, CDR2 SAAADI. This CDR3 is 14 amino acids long. Trimming removed 8 bases from V and 4 bases from J; junction bases left unmatched: 1. CDR3 DNA: TGCGCCAGCGGACTAGCGGGAGCCACCGGGGAGCTGTTTTTT. As protein: CASGLAGATGELFF.

The gene calls are TRBV7-3 and TRBJ2-3; unclear D gene. V lost 2 bases and J lost 1, with 10 bases in between. Germline CDR1 and CDR2: SGHTA and FQGTGA. The CDR3 is 15 amino acids. The CDR3 region has the DNA TGTGCCAGCAGCTTAGTGGGGTTGGGCACAGATACGCAGTATTTT. Its translation is CASSLVGLGTDTQYF.

V and J are TRBV6-8 and TRBJ2-7, with 7 bases that match TRBD2. Trimming cost V 6 bases and J 7 bases; bases outside gene matches: 12. From germline, CDR1 is MNHGY and CDR2 SAAAGT. This CDR3 has 14 amino acids. CDR3 amino acids: CASSPPGLPWEQYF. The CDR3 nucleotides read TGTGCCAGCAGCCCCCCGGGACTACCGTGGGAGCAGTACTTC.